This T cell receptor beta chain was sequenced during a study of shared clonotypes between healthy human individuals. Study-wide background: Serving as donors were two women and a few men, whose ages spanned 18 to 49.

Germline V CDR1 and CDR2: KGHSH, LQKENI. The CDR3 is 16 residues long. V was trimmed by 0 bases and J by 10 bases, leaving 16 bases between them. Replicate PCRs for sorted subsets used roughly 200 ng DNA; this equaled about 30,000 T cell genomes. Clones were sequenced by immunoSEQ multiplex PCR, and TCRdb holds only the in-frame ones, with some missing. The sample has approximately 2.5 million clones, approximately 94% seen once. This chain uses TRBV18 with TRBJ1-6; D might be TRBD1 (6 bases). This receptor was identified in a man between 18 and 29 years old in good health. The sequencing input was naive CD4+ T cells sorted from blood. Subset of the sample: CD45RA+ positively selected. The CDR3 nucleotides read TGTGCCAGCTCACCACCGGGGGCAGGGATGGAATCACCCCTCCACTTT. Translated: CASSPPGAGMESPLHF.